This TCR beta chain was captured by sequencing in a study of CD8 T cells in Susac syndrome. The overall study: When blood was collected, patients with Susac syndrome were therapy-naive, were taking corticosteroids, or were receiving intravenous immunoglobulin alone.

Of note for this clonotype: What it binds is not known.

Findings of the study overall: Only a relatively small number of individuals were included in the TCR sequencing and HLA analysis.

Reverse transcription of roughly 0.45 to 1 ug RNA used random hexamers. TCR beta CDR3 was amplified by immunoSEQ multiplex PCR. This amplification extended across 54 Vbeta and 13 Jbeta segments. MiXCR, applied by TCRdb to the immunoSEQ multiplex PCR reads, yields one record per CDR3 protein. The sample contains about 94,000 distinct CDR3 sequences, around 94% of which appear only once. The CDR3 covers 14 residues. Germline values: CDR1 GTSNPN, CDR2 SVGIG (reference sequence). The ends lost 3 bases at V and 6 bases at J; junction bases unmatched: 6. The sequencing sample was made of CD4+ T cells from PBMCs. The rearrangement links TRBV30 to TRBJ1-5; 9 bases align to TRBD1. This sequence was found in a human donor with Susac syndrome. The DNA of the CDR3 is TGTGCCTGGAGCCTGGGACAGGGAGGTCAGCCCCAGCATTTT. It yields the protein CAWSLGQGGQPQHF.